The 16 T cell receptor beta chains below come from one sample, sequenced in a study of T-cell reconstitution after alpha-beta-depleted transplantation in children. Preparation of the TCRbeta library involved a method that used unique molecular identifiers. Each CDR3 protein gets one entry after TCRdb re-called the PCR reads with MiXCR. Here the sample spans about 980,000 distinct CDR3 sequences, about 26% being singletons. This specimen consisted of PBMCs, mostly from graft donor cells, obtained 360 days after TCRalphabeta/CD19-depleted stem cell transplant. These receptor sequences come from a boy under two years old who had a stem cell transplant for SCID, so the T cells may come from the graft donor.

This clonotype was counted a few times. The CDR3 spells CASSEARWGETQYF. CDR3 DNA: TGTGCCAGCAGTGAAGCGAGGTGGGGGGAGACCCAGTACTTC. This sequence joins TRBV2 and TRBJ2-5; D is perhaps TRBD1 or TRBD2 (5 bases each). V lost 0 bases and J lost 5, with 10 bases in between. Germline values: CDR1 SNHLY, CDR2 FYNNEI. The CDR3 length is 14 residues.

J is TRBJ2-2 and V is TRBV7-6; D tentatively reads TRBD1 or TRBD2 (5 bases each). The CDR3 has 16 amino acids. The V gene's germline CDR1 is SGHVS and CDR2 FNYEAQ. V was shortened by 1 base and J by 0 bases, with 9 bases between the two germline ends. In nucleotides, the CDR3 is TGTGCCAGCAGCTTAGGTGGGGGAACGAACACCGGGGAGCTGTTTTTT. Encoded protein: CASSLGGGTNTGELFF. The whole variable domain, filled in from reference TRBV7-6 and TRBJ2-2, reads GAGVSQSPRYKVTKRGQDVALRCDPISGHVSLYWYRQALGQGPEFLTYFNYEAQQDKSGLPNDRFSAERPEGSISTLTIQRTEQRDSAMYRCASSLGGGTNTGELFFGEGSRLTVL.

The chain joins TRBV9 to TRBJ2-2; 8 positions match TRBD1. The CDR3 sequence is 14 residues long. Germline V gives CDR1 SGDLS, CDR2 YYNGEE. Trimming took 0 bases from V and 7 from J; bases not matched to a gene: 2. The chain's CDR3 is CASSVGDRRGELFF. CDR3 DNA sequence: TGTGCCAGCAGCGTAGGGGACAGGCGCGGGGAGCTGTTTTTT.

The DNA for the CDR3 is TGTGCCAGCAGTACCCGGACTAGCGGGGGGGTAGATACGCAGTATTTT. Amino acids: CASSTRTSGGVDTQYF. This chain connects TRBV6-2 or TRBV6-3 to TRBJ2-3; 15 bases align to TRBD2. The CDR3 consists of 16 residues. Germline trimming cut 5 bases from V and 5 bases from J; bases unmatched to any gene: 5. Germline assignment: CDR1 MNHEY and CDR2 SVGEGT.

V and J are TRBV2 and TRBJ2-1, with 11 bases that match TRBD2. Trimming removed 3 bases from V and 8 bases from J; junction bases left unmatched: 6. The germline CDR1 and CDR2 sequences are SNHLY and FYNNEI. The CDR3 totals 15 residues. The CDR3 spells CASSDGVLAGDEQFF. CDR3 nucleotides: TGTGCCAGCAGTGATGGGGTACTAGCGGGGGATGAGCAGTTCTTC.

J is TRBJ2-7 and V is TRBV27, with D perhaps given as TRBD1 or TRBD2 (5 bases each). Looked up from germline, CDR1 is MNHEY and CDR2 is SMNVEV (reference sequence). CDR3 size: 16 residues. V lost 2 bases and J lost 2, with 16 bases in between. The CDR3: CASSLVMGDRAYEQYF. The CDR3 region has the DNA TGTGCCAGCAGTTTAGTCATGGGGGACCGAGCCTACGAGCAGTACTTC.

This clonotype was found a few times. The V call is TRBV20-1, the J call TRBJ2-5; 7 bases align to TRBD2. Per the germline V gene, CDR1 is DFQATT and CDR2 is SNEGSKA (reference sequence). CDR3 length: 15 amino acids. V lost 5 bases, J lost 5 bases, and 14 bases stayed unmatched. CDR3 sequence reads: CSAWGGVGIRETQYF. The CDR3 DNA sequence: TGCAGTGCTTGGGGGGGGGTCGGGATCAGGGAGACCCAGTACTTC.

The gene calls are TRBV4-1 and TRBJ2-7; TRBD2 matches at 8 bases. The CDR3 sequence is 16 residues long. The ends lost 0 bases at V and 3 bases at J; junction bases unmatched: 7. Germline V gene sequence: CDR1 MGHRA, CDR2 YSYEKL. CDR3 residues: CASSQERTSGYYEQYF. The CDR3, as DNA: TGCGCCAGCAGCCAAGAACGAACTAGCGGCTACTACGAGCAGTACTTC.

This clonotype was detected a few times. V is TRBV15 and J is TRBJ1-1; D not certain. Germline V gives CDR1 LNHNV, CDR2 YYDKDF (reference sequence). V was trimmed by 3 bases and J by 1 base, leaving 12 bases between them. The CDR3 has 15 residues. Here the CDR3 reads CATSRARTANTEAFF. CDR3 DNA: TGTGCCACCAGCAGGGCGAGGACGGCGAACACTGAAGCTTTCTTT.

This clonotype was detected a few times. This rearrangement joins TRBV7-8 to TRBJ2-7, with D tentatively TRBD1 (5 bases). With 2 bases removed from V and 7 bases from J, the gap between germline ends came to 15 bases. The CDR3 has 14 residues. The germline CDR1 and CDR2 sequences are SGHVS and FQNEAQ. The CDR3 protein is CASSLKGPPGEQYF. The CDR3 nucleotides read TGTGCCAGCAGCTTAAAGGGGCCCCCAGGGGAGCAGTACTTC.

V is TRBV5-1 and J is TRBJ2-5; maybe TRBD1 (5 bases). The germline V gene has CDR1 SGHRS and CDR2 YFSETQ. This CDR3 contains 14 residues. V was trimmed by 0 bases and J by 3 bases, leaving 9 bases between them. The CDR3: CASSLGGHEETQYF. CDR3 coding DNA: TGCGCCAGCAGCTTGGGGGGCCATGAAGAGACCCAGTACTTC.

This clonotype turned up a few times. This chain links TRBV11-2 with TRBJ2-1; D possibly corresponds to TRBD2 (6 bases). CDR3 length: 16 amino acids. V gave up 5 bases and J gave up 4 bases, with 18 bases separating them. Per germline, CDR1 SGHAT and CDR2 FQNNGV. The DNA of the CDR3 is TGTGCCAGCAGCCCCTGGATGTGGGGGGTATACAATGAGCAGTTCTTC. Amino acids: CASSPWMWGVYNEQFF.

The V gene is TRBV6-5, the J gene TRBJ1-2, with a possible D match to TRBD1 (5 bases). This CDR3 region has 14 residues. Germline assignment: CDR1 MNHEY and CDR2 SVGAGI. Trimming removed 2 bases at V and 2 bases at J, with 9 bases between. The CDR3 coding sequence is TGTGCCAGCAGTTACCCAGGGCTGAACTATGGCTACACCTTC. It codes for CASSYPGLNYGYTF.

The chain combines TRBV5-5 with TRBJ2-7; 7 bases map to TRBD2. Germline CDR1 and CDR2: SGHKS and YYEKEE (reference sequence). With 0 bases clipped from V and 2 bases from J, the junction kept 8 bases outside the gene matches. The CDR3 consists of 16 residues. The DNA for the CDR3 is TGTGCCAGCAGCTTGGCTCCGCGACGGGAGGCCTACGAGCAGTACTTC. Its translation is CASSLAPRREAYEQYF.

This clonotype was recorded many times. J is TRBJ2-7 and V is TRBV5-1; TRBD1 matches 7 bases. V shed 0 bases, J shed 2 bases, and the junction held 5 bases outside the gene matches. CDR1 and CDR2 from the germline V gene are SGHRS and YFSETQ. This CDR3 is 15 amino acids long. The DNA for the CDR3 is TGCGCCAGCAGCTTGGATAAGACAGGGACCTACGAGCAGTACTTC. It is translated as CASSLDKTGTYEQYF.

The rearrangement links TRBV12-3 or TRBV12-4 to TRBJ2-3; TRBD2 is a possible D gene (7 bases). Trimming shortened V by 3 bases and J by 6 bases, and 16 bases separated the two germline ends. This CDR3 comprises 15 residues. The CDR3 DNA follows: TGTGCCAGCAGTTTGGGGGGGGGCGTATCGGATACGCAGTATTTT. Protein: CASSLGGGVSDTQYF.